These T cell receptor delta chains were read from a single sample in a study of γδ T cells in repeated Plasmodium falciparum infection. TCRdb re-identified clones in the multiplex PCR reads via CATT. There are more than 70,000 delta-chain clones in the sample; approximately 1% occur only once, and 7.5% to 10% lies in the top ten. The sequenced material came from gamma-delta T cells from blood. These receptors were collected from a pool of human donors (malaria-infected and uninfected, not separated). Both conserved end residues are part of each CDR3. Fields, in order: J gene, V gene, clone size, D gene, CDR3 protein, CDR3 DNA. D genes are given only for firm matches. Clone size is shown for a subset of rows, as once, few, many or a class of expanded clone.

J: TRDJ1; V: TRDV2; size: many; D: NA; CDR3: CACDTVEVRQYTDKLIF; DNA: TGTGCCTGTGACACCGTGGAAGTACGCCAGTACACCGATAAACTCATCTTT
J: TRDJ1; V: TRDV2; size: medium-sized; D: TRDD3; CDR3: CACDRRPSCTGGSDKLIF; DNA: TGTGCCTGTGACCGTAGGCCTTCCTGTACTGGGGGAAGTGATAAACTCATCTTT
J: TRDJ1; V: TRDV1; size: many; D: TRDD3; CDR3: CALGPQGRFLPLGMYTDKLIF; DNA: TGTGCTCTTGGGCCTCAAGGGAGATTCCTCCCACTGGGGATGTACACCGATAAACTCATCTTT
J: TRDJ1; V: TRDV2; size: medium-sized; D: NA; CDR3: CACDSLGPTGTDKLIF; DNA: TGTGCCTGTGACTCCCTGGGGCCTACCGGGACCGATAAACTCATCTTT
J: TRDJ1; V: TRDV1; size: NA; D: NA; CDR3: CALGDYFPDWGENTDKLIF; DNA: TGTGCTCTTGGTGATTACTTCCCCGATTGGGGGGAGAACACCGATAAACTCATCTTT
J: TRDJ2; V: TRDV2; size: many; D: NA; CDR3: CACDPLSGAAQLFF; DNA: TGTGCCTGTGACCCTCTCAGCGGCGCGGCACAACTCTTCTTT
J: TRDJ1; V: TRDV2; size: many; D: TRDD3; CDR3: CACDPVPGDTPNELTDKLIF; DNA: TGTGCCTGTGACCCCGTTCCCGGGGATACCCCAAATGAACTCACCGATAAACTCATCTTT
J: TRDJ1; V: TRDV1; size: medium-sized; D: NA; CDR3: CALGDLTGGPAPDKLIF; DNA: TGTGCTCTTGGGGATCTCACAGGGGGCCCTGCACCCGATAAACTCATCTTT
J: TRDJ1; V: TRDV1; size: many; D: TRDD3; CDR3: CALGDRAPPLYWGIQNLAADKLIF; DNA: TGTGCTCTTGGGGATCGGGCGCCTCCCTTGTACTGGGGGATACAAAATTTAGCAGCCGATAAACTCATCTTT
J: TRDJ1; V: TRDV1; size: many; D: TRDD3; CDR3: CALGEQRILRWGILVSDKLIF; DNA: TGTGCTCTTGGGGAACAGAGAATCCTGAGGTGGGGGATATTGGTGTCCGATAAACTCATCTTT
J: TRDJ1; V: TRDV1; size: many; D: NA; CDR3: CALGDPGRAMGDKLIF; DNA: TGTGCTCTTGGGGATCCCGGGCGCGCGATGGGGGATAAACTCATCTTT
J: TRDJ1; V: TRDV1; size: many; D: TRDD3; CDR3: CALGDPANRDWGTPLKYTDKLIF; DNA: TGTGCTCTTGGGGACCCCGCGAACCGGGACTGGGGGACTCCCCTAAAGTACACCGATAAACTCATCTTT
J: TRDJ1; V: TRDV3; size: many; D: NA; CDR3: CAYGTHFRTGGRLVKLIF; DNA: TGTGCCTACGGTACCCACTTCCGAACGGGGGGCCGACTGGTTAAACTCATCTTT
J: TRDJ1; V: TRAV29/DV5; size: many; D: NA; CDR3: CSVLLCSISWWVPYWIELIF; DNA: NA
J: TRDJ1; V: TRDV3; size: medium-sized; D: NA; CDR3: CAFVAQLGAFHTDKLIF; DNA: TGTGCCTTTGTCGCTCAACTGGGTGCCTTCCACACCGATAAACTCATCTTT
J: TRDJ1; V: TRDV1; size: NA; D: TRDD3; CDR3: CARASVLGIEERTDKLIF; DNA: TGCGCGCGAGCCTCAGTACTGGGGATAGAAGAGAGGACCGATAAACTCATCTTT
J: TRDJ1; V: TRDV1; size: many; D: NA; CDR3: CALGEGVASSLTGCTDKLIF; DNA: TGTGCTCTTGGGGAAGGCGTAGCCTCCTCTCTTACTGGGTGCACCGATAAACTCATCTTT
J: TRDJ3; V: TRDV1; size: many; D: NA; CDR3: CALGELSGLPLVWDTRQMFF; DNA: TGTGCTCTTGGGGAACTCTCAGGGCTACCCCTAGTCTGGGACACCCGACAGATGTTTTTC
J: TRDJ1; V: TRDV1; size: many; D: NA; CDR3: CALGARFPYTDKLIF; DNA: TGTGCTCTTGGGGCGAGATTCCCTTACACCGATAAACTCATCTTT
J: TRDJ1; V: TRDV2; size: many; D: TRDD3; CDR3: CACDPLLGDPKEDDTDKLIF; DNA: TGTGCCTGTGACCCTTTACTGGGGGATCCCAAGGAGGATGACACCGATAAACTCATCTTT
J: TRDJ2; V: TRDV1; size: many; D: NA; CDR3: CALGELFIWAAQLFF; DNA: TGTGCTCTTGGGGAATTATTCATATGGGCAGCACAACTCTTCTTT
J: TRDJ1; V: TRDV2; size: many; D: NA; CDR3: CACDFLVNGDGGPSPDGDKLIF; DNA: TGTGCCTGTGACTTCCTCGTTAACGGGGACGGGGGCCCTTCCCCCGACGGCGATAAACTCATCTTT
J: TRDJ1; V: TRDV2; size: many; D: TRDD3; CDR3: CACDTVRTGGYVLADKLIF; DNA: TGTGCCTGTGACACCGTCCGTACTGGGGGATACGTTTTGGCCGATAAACTCATCTTT
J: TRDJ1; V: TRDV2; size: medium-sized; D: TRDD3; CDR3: CACDPLGDTKTDKLIF; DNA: TGTGCCTGTGACCCGCTGGGGGATACCAAGACCGATAAACTCATCTTT
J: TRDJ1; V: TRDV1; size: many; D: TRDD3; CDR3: CALGELRIWGRMTADKLIF; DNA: TGTGCTCTTGGGGAACTCCGTATATGGGGGAGAATGACGGCCGATAAACTCATCTTT
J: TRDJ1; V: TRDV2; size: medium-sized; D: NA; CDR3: CACDLMGYTDKLIF; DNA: TGTGCCTGTGACCTCATGGGGTACACCGATAAACTCATCTTT
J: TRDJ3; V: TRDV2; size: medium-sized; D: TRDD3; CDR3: CACDTLLGDTSWDTRQMFF; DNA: TGTGCCTGTGACACCCTACTGGGGGATACCTCCTGGGACACCCGACAGATGTTTTTC
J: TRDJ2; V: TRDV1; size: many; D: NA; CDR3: CALHGPGLPPPIRKTAQLFF; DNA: TGTGCTCTTCATGGACCAGGCCTCCCACCCCCGATACGCAAGACAGCACAACTCTTCTTT
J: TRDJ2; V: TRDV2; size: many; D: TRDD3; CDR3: CACDTVGDALALTAQLFF; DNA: TGTGCCTGTGACACCGTGGGGGATGCCTTAGCTTTGACAGCACAACTCTTCTTT
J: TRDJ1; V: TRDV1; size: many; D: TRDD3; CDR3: CALGDNPPNYIWGYTTDKLIF; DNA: TGTGCTCTTGGGGACAACCCACCGAACTATATCTGGGGATATACGACCGATAAACTCATCTTT
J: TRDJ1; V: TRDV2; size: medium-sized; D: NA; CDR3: CACDTVRGTPLYTDKLIF; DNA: TGTGCCTGTGACACCGTCCGGGGGACCCCCCTGTACACCGATAAACTCATCTTT
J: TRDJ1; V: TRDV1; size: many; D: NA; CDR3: CALGGAMPSAYTDKLIF; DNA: TGTGCTCTCGGGGGGGCCATGCCGAGCGCGTACACCGATAAACTCATCTTT
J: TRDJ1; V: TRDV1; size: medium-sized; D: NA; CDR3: CALGECPYTLRTDKLIF; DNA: TGTGCTCTTGGGGAATGCCCCTATACCCTGAGGACCGATAAACTCATCTTT
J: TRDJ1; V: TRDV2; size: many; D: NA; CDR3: CACDTVPRSDKLIF; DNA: TGTGCCTGTGACACCGTCCCCCGCTCGGATAAACTCATCTTT
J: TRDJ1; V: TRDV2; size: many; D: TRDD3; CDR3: CACDAVGDDGDTDKLIF; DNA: TGTGCCTGTGACGCGGTGGGGGATGATGGGGACACCGATAAACTCATCTTT
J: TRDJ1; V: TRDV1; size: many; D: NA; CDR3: CALGIALTYSPYTDKLIF; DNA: TGTGCTCTTGGGATCGCCTTGACCTACTCCCCTTACACCGATAAACTCATCTTT
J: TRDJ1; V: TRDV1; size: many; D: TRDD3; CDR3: CALGELVVWGYCIRVSDKLIF; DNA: TGTGCTCTTGGGGAACTAGTTGTTTGGGGATACTGTATCCGAGTCTCCGATAAACTCATCTTT
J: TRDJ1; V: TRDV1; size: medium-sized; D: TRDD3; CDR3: CALGTNGIRGDKLIF; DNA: TGTGCTCTTGGGACTAACGGGATACGGGGTGATAAACTCATCTTT
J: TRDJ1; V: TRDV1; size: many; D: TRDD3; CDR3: CALGAHWGYTDKLIF; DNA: TGTGCTCTTGGGGCACACTGGGGGTACACCGATAAACTCATCTTT
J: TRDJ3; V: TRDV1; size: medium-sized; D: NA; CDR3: CALGDGLPTLYWGTRSSWDTRQMFF; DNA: TGTGCTCTTGGGGACGGCCTTCCTACGCTTTACTGGGGGACCCGTAGCTCCTGGGACACCCGACAGATGTTTTTC